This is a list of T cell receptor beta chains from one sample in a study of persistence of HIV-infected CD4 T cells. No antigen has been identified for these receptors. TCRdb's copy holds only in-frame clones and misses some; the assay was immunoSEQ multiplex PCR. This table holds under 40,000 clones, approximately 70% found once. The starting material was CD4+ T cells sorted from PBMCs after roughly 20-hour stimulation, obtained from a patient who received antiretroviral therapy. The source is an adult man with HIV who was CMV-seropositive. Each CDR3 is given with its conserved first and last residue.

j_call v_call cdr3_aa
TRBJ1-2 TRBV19 CASSSTVTNYGYTF
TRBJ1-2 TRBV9 CASSLRGANNYGYTF
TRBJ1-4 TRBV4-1 CASSQDYRGPRLATNEKLFF
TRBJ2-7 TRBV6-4 CASSDSKLLQYF
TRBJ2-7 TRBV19 CATSRGLADEQYF
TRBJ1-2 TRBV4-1 CASSHEKSGTVYGYTF
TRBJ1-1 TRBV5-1 CASSSTGNTEAFF
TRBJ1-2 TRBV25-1 CASRAAFEGGYGYTF
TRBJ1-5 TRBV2 CASSEAAIGQPQHF
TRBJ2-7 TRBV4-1 CASSQAPSGGPYEQYF
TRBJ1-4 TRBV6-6 CASTRGEKLFF
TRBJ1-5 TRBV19 CASSIQGSNQPQHF
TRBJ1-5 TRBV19 CASSISPGIHQPQHF
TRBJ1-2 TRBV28 CASSRTSYGYTF
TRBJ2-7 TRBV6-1 CASSEGPVPLYEQYF
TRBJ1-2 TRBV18 CASSLQGGDYGYTF
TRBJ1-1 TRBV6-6 CASSPHQIEAFF